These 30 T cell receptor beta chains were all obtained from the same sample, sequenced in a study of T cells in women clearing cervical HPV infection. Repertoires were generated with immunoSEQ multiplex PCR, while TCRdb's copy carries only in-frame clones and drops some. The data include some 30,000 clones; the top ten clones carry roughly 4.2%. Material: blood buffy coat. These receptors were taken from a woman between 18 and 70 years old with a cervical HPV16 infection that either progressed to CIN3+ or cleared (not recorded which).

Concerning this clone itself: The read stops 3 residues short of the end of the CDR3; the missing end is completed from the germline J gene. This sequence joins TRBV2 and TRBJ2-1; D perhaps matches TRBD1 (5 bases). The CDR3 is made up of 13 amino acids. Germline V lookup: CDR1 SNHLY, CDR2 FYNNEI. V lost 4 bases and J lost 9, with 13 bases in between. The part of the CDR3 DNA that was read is TGTGCCAGCAGTGGACGGTGGGGCCGTGAG. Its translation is CASSGRWGRE. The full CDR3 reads CASSGRWGREQFF.

The CDR3 bases that were read are TGTGCCAGCAGCTTGGCCGCACGGGGAGATACG. This sequence encodes CASSLAARGDT. The complete CDR3 protein is CASSLAARGDTQYF. The V gene is TRBV5-4, the J gene TRBJ2-3, with D tentatively TRBD2 (5 bases). The missing CDR3 end, 3 residues past where the read stops, is filled in from the germline J gene. There are 14 residues in the CDR3. V gave up 0 bases and J gave up 5 bases, with 10 bases separating them. Germline V CDR1 and CDR2: SGHNT, YYREEE (reference sequence).

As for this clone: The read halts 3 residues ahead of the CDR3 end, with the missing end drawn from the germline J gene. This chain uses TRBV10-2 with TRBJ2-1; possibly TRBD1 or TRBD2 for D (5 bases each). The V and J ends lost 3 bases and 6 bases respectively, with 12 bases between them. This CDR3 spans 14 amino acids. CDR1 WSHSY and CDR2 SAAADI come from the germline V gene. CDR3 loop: CASSEQRGGNEQFF. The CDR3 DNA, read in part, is TGCGCCAGCAGTGAACAGAGGGGTGGCAATGAG.

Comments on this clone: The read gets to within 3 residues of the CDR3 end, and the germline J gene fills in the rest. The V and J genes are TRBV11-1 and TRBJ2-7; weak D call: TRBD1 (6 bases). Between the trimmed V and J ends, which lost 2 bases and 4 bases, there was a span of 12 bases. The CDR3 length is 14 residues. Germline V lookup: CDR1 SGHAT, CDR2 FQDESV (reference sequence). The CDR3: CASSLSGQSYEQYF. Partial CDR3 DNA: TGTGCCAGCAGCTTATCCGGACAGTCTTACGAG.

Partial CDR3 DNA: TGCGCCAGCAGCTTGATAGCGGGGGATTCCACCGGGGAG. Translating it yields CASSLIAGDSTGE. The full-length CDR3 reads as CASSLIAGDSTGELFF. This chain connects TRBV5-1 to TRBJ2-2; TRBD2 matches at 9 bases. The read terminates 3 residues before the CDR3 end, so the remaining end is supplied by the germline J gene. The CDR3 totals 16 residues. The germline CDR1 and CDR2 sequences are SGHRS and YFSETQ. J lost 4 bases, V lost 1 base, and 5 bases had no gene match.

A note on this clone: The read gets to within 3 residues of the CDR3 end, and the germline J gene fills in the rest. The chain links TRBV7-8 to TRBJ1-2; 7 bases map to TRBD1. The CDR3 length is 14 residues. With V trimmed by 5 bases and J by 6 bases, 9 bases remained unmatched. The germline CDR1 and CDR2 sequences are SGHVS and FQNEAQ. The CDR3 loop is CASSITEQGDGYTF. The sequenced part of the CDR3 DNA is TGTGCCAGCAGCATTACAGAGCAGGGGGATGGC.

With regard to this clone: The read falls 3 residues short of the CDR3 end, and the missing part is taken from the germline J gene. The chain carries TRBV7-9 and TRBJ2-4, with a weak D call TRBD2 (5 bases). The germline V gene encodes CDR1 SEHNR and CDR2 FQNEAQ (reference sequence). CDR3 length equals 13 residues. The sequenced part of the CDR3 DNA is TGTGCCAGCACAACCGCTGGACTGGATGGT. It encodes CASTTAGLDG. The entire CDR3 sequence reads CASTTAGLDGQYF.

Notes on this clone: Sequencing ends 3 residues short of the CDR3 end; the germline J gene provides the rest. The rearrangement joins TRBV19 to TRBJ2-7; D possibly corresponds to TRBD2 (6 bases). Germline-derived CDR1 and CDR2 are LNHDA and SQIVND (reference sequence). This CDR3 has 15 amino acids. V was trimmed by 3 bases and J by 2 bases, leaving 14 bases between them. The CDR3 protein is CASSISWGVAYEQYF. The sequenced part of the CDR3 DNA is TGTGCCAGTAGTATTTCGTGGGGGGTGGCCTACGAG.

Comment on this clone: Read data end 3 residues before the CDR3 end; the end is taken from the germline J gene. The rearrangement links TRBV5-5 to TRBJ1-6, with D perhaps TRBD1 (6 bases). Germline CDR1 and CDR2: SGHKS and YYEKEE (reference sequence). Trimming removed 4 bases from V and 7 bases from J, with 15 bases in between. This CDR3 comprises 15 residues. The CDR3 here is CASSRSQGPNSPLHF. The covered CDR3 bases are TGTGCCAGCAGCCGGTCACAGGGCCCGAATTCACCC.

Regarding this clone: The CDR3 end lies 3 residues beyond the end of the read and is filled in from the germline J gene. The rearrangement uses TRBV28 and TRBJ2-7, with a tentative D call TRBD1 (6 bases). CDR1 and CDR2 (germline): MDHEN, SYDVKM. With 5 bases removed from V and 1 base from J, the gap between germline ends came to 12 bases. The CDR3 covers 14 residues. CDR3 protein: CASSGAGVSYEQYF. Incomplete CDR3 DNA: TGTGCCAGCAGTGGGGCAGGGGTTTCCTACGAG.

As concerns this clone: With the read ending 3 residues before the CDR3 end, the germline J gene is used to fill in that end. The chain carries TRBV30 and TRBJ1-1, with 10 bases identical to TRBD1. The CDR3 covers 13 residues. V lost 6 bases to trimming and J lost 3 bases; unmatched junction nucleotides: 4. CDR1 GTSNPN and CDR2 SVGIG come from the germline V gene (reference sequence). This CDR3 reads CACGTGVYTEAFF. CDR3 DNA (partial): TGTGCCTGCGGGACAGGGGTGTACACTGAA.

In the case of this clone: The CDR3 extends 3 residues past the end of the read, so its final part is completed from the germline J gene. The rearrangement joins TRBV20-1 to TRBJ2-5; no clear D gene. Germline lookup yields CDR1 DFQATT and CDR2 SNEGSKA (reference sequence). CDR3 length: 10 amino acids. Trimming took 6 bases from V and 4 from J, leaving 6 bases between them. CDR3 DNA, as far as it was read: TGCAGTGCCCCCCGAGAGACC. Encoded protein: CSAPRET. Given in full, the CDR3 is CSAPRETQYF.

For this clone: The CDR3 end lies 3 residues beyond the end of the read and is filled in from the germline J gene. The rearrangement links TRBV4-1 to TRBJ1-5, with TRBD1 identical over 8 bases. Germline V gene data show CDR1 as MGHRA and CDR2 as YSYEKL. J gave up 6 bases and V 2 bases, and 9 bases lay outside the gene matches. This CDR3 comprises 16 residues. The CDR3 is CASSQQMARGPQPQHF. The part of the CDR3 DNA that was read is TGCGCCAGCAGCCAACAAATGGCCAGGGGGCCTCAGCCC.

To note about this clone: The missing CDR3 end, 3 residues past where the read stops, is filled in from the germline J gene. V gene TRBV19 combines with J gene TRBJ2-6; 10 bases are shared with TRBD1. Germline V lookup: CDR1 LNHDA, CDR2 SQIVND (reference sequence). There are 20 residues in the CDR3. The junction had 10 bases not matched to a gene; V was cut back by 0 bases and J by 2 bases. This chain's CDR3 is CASSIDWRDRGLTGANVLTF. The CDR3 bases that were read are TGTGCCAGTAGTATAGATTGGCGGGACAGGGGATTGACTGGGGCCAACGTC.

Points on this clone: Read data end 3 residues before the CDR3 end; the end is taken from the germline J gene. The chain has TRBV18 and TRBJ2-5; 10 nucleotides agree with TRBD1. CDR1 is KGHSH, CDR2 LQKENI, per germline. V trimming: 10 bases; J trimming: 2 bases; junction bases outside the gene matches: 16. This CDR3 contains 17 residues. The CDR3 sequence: CANSPPGQGRGQETQYF. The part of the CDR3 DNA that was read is TGTGCCAACTCCCCACCGGGACAGGGGAGAGGTCAAGAGACC.

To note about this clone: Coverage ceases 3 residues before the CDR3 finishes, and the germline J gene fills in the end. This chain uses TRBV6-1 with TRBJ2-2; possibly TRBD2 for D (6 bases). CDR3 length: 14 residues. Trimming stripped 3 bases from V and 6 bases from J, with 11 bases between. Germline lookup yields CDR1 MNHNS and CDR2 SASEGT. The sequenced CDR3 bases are TGTGCCAGCAGTGATTCGGGGGAATCCGGGGAG. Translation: CASSDSGESGE. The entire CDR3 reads CASSDSGESGELFF.

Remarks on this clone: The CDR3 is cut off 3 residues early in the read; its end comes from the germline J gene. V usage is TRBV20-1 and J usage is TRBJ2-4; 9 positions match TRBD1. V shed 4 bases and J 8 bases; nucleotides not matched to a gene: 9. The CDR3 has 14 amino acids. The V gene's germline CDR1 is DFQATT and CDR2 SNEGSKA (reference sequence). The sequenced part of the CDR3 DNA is TGCAGTGCTAACAGGGGGCTGGGGGAAGACATT. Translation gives CSANRGLGEDI. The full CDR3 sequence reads CSANRGLGEDIQYF.

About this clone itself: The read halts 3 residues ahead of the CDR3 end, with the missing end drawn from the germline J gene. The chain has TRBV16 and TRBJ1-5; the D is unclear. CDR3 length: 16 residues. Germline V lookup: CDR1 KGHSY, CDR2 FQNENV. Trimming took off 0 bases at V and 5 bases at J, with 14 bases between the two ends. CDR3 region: CASSQSNPGLDQPQHF. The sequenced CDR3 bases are TGTGCCAGCAGCCAATCCAATCCCGGGTTGGATCAGCCC.

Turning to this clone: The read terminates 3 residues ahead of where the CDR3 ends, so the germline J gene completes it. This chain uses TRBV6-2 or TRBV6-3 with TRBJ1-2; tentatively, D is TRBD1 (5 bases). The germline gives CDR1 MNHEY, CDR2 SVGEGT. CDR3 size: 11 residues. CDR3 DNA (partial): TGTGCCAGCAGTTATAGGGGACTC. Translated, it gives CASSYRGL. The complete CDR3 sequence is CASSYRGLYTF.

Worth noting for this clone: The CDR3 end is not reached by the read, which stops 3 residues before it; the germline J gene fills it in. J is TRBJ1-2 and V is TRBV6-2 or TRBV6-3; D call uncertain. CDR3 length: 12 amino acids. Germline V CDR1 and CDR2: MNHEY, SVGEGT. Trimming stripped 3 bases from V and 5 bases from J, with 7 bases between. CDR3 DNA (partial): TGTGCCAGCAGTTATAGCGGATATGGC. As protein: CASSYSGYG. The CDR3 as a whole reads CASSYSGYGYTF.

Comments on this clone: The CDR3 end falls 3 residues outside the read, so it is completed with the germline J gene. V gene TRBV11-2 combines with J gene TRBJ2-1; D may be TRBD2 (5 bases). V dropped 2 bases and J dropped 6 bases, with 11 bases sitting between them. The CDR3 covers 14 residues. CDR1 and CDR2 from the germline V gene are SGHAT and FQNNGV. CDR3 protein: CASSLIGEGNEQFF. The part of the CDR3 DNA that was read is TGTGCCAGCAGCTTAATAGGCGAGGGCAATGAG.

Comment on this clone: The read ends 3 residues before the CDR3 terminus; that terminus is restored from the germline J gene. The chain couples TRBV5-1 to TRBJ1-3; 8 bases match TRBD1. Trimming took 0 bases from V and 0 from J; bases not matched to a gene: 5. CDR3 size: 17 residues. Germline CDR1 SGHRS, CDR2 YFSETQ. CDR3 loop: CASSLGDRFASGNTIYF. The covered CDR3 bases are TGCGCCAGCAGCTTGGGGGACAGGTTCGCCTCTGGAAACACC. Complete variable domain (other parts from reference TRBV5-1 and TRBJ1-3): KAGVTQTPRYLIKTRGQQVTLSCSPISGHRSVSWYQQTPGQGLQFLFEYFSETQRNKGNFPGRFSGRQFSNSRSEMNVSTLELGDSALYLCASSLGDRFASGNTIYFGEGSWLTVV.

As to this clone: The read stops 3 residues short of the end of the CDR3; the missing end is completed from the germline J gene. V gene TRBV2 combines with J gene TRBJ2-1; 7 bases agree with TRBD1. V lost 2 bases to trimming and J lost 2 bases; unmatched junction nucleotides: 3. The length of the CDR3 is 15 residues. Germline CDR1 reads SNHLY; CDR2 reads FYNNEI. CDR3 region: CASSEWDRPYNEQFF. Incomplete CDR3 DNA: TGTGCCAGCAGTGAATGGGACAGACCCTACAATGAG.

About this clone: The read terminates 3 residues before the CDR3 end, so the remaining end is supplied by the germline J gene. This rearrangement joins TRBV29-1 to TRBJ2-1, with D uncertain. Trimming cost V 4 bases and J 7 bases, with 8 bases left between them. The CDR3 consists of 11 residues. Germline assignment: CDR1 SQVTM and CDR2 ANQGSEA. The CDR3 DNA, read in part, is TGCAGCGTTGTTGAGCTGAATGAG. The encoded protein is CSVVELNE. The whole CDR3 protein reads CSVVELNEQFF.

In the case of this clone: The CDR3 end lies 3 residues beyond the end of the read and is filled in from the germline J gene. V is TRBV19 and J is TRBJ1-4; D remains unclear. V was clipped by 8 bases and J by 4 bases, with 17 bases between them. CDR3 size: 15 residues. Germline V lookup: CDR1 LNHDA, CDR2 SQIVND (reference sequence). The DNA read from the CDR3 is TGTGCCAGTGGGCCCGAAAAATTAAGTAATGAAAAA. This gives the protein CASGPEKLSNEK. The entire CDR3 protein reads CASGPEKLSNEKLFF.

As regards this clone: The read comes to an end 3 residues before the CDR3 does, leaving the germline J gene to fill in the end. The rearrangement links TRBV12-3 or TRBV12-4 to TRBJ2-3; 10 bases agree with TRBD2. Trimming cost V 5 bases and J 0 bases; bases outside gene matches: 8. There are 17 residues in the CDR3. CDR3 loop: CASSRGTSAGSTDTQYF. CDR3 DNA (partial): TGTGCCAGCAGTCGGGGGACTAGCGCTGGCAGCACAGATACG.

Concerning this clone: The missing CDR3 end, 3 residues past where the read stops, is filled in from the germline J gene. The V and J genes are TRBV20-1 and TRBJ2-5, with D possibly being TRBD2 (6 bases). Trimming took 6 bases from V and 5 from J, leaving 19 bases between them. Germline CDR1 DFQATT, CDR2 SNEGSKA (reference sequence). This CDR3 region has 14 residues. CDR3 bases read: TGCAGTGCGAGATGGGCGGGGAGGAGGGAGACC. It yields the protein CSARWAGRRET. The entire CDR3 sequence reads CSARWAGRRETQYF.

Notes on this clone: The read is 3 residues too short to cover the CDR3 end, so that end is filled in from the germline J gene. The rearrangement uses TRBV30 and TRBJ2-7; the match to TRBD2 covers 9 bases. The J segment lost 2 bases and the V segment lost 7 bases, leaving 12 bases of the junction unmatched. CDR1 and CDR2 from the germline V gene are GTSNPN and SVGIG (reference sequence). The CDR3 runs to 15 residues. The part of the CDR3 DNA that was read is TGTGCCTCGGCGGGGAAGCTAGCGGGGACCTACGAG. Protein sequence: CASAGKLAGTYE. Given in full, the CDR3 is CASAGKLAGTYEQYF.

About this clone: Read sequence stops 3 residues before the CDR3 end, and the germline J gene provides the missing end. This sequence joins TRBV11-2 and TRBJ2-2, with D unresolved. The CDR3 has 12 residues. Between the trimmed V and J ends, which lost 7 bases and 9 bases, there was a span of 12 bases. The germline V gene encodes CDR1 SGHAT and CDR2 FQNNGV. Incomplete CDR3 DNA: TGTGCCAGCACCCGTCAGGCCCGGGAG. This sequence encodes CASTRQARE. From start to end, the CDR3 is CASTRQARELFF.

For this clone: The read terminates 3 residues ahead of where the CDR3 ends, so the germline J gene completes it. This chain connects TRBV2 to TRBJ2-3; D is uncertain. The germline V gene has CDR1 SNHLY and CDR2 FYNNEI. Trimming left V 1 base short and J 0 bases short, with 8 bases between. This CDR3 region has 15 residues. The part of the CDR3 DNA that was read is TGTGCCAGCAGTGAAGATCAACAGAGCACAGATACG. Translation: CASSEDQQSTDT. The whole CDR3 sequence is CASSEDQQSTDTQYF.